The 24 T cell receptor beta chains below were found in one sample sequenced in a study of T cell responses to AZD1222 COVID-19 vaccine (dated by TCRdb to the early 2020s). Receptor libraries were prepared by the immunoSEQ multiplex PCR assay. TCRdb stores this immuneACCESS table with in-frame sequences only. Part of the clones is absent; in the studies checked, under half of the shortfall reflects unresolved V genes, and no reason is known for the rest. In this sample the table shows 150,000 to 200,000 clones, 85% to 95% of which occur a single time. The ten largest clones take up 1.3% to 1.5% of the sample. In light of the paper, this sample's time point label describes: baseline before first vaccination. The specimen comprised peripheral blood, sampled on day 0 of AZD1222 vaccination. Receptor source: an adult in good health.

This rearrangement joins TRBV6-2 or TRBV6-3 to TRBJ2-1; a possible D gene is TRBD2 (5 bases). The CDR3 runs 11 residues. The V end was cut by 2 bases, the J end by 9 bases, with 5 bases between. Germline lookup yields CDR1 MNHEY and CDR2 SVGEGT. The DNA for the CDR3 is TGTGCCAGCAGTTACGAGGGTGAGCAGTTCTTC. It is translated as CASSYEGEQFF.

The DNA for the CDR3 is TGTGCCAGCAGCGTCTTTAAACCGGGACTAGCGGGTAGCACAGATACGCAGTATTTT. Its translation: CASSVFKPGLAGSTDTQYF. V and J are TRBV9 and TRBJ2-3; 12 bases line up with TRBD2. Per the germline V gene, CDR1 is SGDLS and CDR2 is YYNGEE. Germline trimming cut 2 bases from V and 0 bases from J; bases unmatched to any gene: 10. This CDR3 is 19 amino acids long. The full variable domain, completed using reference TRBV9 and TRBJ2-3, is DSGVTQTPKHLITATGQRVTLRCSPRSGDLSVYWYQQSLDQGLQFLIQYYNGEERAKGNILERFSAQQFPDLHSELNLSSLELGDSALYFCASSVFKPGLAGSTDTQYFGPGTRLTVL.

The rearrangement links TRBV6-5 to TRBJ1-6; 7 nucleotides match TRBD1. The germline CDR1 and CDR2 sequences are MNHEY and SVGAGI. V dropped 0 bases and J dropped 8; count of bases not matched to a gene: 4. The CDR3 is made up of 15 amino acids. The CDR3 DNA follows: TGTGCCAGCAGTTACTCCGGGACAGCTTATTCACCCCTCCACTTT. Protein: CASSYSGTAYSPLHF.

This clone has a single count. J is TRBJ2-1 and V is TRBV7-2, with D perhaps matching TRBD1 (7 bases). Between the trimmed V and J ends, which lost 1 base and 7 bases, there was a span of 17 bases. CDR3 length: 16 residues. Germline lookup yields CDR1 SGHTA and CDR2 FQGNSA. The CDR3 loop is CASSLVSGQRVNEQFF. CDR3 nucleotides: TGTGCCAGCAGCTTAGTCTCGGGACAGCGGGTGAATGAGCAGTTCTTC.

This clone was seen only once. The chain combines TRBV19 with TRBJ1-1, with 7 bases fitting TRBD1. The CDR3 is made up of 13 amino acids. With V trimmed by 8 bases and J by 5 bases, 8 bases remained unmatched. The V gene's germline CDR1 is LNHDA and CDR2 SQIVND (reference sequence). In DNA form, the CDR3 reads TGTGCCAGTTCCGGGACAGTGGGGACTGAAGCTTTCTTT. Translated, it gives CASSGTVGTEAFF. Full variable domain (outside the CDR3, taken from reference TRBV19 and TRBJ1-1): DGGITQSPKYLFRKEGQNVTLSCEQNLNHDAMYWYRQDPGQGLRLIYYSQIVNDFQKGDIAEGYSVSREKKESFPLTVTSAQKNPTAFYLCASSGTVGTEAFFGQGTRLTVV.

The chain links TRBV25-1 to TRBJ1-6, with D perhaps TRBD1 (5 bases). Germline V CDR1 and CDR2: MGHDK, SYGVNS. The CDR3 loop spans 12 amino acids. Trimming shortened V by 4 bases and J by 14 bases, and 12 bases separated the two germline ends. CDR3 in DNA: TGTGCCAGCAGTGCATCCGGGGGGGCCCTCCACTTT. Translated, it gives CASSASGGALHF.

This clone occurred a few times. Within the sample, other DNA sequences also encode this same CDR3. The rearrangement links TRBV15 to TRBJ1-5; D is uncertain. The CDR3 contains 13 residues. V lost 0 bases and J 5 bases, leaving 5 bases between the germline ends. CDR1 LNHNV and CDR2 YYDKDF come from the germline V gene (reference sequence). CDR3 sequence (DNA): TGTGCCACCAGCAGAGATCCCGATCAGCCCCAGCATTTT. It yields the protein CATSRDPDQPQHF.

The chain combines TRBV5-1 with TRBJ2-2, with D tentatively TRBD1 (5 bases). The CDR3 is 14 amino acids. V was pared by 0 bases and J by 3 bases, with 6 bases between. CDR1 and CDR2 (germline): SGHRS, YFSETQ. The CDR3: CASSLEGHTGELFF. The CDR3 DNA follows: TGCGCCAGCAGCTTGGAGGGGCACACCGGGGAGCTGTTTTTT.

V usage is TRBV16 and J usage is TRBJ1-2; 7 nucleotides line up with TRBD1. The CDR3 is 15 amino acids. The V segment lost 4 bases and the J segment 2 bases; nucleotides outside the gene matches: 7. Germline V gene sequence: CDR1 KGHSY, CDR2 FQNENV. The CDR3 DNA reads TGTGCCAGCAGCCTCACAGGGGTAAGGAACTATGGCTACACCTTC. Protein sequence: CASSLTGVRNYGYTF. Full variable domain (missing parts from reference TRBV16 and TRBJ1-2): GEEVAQTPKHLVRGEGQKAKLYCAPIKGHSYVFWYQQVLKNEFKFLISFQNENVFDETGMPKERFSAKCLPNSPCSLEIQATKLEDSAVYFCASSLTGVRNYGYTFGSGTRLTVV.

CDR3 DNA sequence: TGTGCCAGCAGCCCCGCCCTCCGGCTGTCGACCGGGGAGCTGTTTTTT. Its protein is CASSPALRLSTGELFF. The chain joins TRBV11-2 to TRBJ2-2; D call uncertain. CDR3 length: 16 residues. V was shortened by 5 bases and J by 5 bases, with 18 bases between the two germline ends. Germline CDR1 SGHAT, CDR2 FQNNGV. The entire variable domain, with the rest obtained from reference TRBV11-2 and TRBJ2-2, is as follows: EAGVAQSPRYKIIEKRQSVAFWCNPISGHATLYWYQQILGQGPKLLIQFQNNGVVDDSQLPKDRFSAERLKGVDSTLKIQPAKLEDSAVYLCASSPALRLSTGELFFGEGSRLTVL.

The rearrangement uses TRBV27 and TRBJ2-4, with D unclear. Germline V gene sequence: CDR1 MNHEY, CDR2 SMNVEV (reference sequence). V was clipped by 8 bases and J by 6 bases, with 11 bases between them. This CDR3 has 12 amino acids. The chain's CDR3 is CASGRLGNIQYF. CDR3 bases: TGTGCCAGCGGGCGCCTGGGAAACATTCAGTACTTC.

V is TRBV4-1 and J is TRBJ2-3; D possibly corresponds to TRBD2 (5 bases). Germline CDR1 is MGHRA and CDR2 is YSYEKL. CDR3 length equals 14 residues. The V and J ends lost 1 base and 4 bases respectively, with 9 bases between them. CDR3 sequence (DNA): TGCGCCAGCAGCCAAGGGCGGGTCCCAGATACGCAGTATTTT. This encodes CASSQGRVPDTQYF.

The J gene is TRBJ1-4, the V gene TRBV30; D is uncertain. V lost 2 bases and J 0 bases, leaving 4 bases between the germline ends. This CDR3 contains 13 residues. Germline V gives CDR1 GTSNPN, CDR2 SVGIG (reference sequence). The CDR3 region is CAWSWSTNEKLFF. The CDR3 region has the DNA TGTGCCTGGAGTTGGTCAACTAATGAAAAACTGTTTTTT.

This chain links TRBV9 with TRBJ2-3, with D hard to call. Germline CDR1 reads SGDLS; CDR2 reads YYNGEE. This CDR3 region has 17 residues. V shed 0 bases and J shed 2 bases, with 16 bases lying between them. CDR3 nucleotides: TGTGCCAGCAGCGTAGAATCCTTAGGGTCCGTCACAGATACGCAGTATTTT. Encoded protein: CASSVESLGSVTDTQYF.

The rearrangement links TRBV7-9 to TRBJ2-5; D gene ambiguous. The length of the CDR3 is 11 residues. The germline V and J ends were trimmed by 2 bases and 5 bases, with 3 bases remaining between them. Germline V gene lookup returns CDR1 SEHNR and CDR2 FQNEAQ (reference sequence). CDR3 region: CASSLWETQYF. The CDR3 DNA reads TGTGCCAGCAGCTTATGGGAGACCCAGTACTTC.

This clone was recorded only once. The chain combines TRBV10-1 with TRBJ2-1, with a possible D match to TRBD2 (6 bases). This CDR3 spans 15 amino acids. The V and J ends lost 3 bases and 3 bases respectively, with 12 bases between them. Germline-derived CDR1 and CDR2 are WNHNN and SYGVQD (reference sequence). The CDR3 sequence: CASSETRGVYNEQFF. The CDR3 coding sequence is TGCGCCAGCAGTGAAACCCGCGGGGTCTACAATGAGCAGTTCTTC.

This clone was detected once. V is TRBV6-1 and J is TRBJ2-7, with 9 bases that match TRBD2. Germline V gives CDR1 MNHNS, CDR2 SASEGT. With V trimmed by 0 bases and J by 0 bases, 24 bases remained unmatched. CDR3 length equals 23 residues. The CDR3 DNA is TGTGCCAGCAGTGAAGCCACTGGGCTAGCGGGACCCGATTATTTACCTACCTCCTACGAGCAGTACTTC. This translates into CASSEATGLAGPDYLPTSYEQYF.

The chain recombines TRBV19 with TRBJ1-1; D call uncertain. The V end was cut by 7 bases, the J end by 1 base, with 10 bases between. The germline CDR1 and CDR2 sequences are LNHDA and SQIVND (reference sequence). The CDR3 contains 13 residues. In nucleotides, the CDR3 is TGTGCCAGTACCCTCCTCGGGAACACTGAAGCTTTCTTT. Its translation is CASTLLGNTEAFF.

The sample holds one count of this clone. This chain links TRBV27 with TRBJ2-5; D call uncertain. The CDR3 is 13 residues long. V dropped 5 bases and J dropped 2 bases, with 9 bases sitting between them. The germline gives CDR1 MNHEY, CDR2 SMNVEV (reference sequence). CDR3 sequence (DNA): TGTGCCAGCAGTCCCCAGTTACAAGAGACCCAGTACTTC. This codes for CASSPQLQETQYF.

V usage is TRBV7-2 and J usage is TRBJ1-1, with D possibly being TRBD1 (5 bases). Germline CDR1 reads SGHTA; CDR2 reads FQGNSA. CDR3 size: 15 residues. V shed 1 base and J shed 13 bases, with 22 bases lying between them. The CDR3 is CASSLGGWGGSGSFF. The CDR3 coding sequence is TGTGCCAGCAGCTTAGGAGGATGGGGCGGCTCTGGGAGTTTCTTT.

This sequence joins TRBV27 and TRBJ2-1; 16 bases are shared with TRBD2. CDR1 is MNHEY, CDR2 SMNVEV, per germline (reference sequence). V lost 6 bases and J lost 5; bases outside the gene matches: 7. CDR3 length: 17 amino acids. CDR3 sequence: CASSLGLAGGPDNEQFF. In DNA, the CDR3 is TGTGCCAGCAGCCTGGGACTAGCGGGAGGGCCCGACAATGAGCAGTTCTTC.

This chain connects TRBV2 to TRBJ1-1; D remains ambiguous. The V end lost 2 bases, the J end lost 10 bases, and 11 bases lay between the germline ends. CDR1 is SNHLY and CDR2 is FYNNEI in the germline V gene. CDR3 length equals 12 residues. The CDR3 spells CASSEYVGVAFF. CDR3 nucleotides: TGTGCCAGCAGTGAATATGTGGGTGTAGCTTTCTTT.

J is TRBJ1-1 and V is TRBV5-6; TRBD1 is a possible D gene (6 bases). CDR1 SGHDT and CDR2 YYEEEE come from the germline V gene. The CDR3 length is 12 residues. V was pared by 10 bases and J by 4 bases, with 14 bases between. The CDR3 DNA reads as TGTGCCTCGACAGGTTTGGGCACTGAAGCTTTCTTT. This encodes CASTGLGTEAFF.

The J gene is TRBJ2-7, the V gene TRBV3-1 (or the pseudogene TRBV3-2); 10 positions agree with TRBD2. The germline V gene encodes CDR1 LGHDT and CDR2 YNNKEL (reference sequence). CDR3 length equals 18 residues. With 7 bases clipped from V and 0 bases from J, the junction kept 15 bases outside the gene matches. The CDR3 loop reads CASNTKFFSGGLSYEQYF. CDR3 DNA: TGTGCCAGCAACACCAAATTTTTTAGCGGGGGGCTCTCCTACGAGCAGTACTTC.